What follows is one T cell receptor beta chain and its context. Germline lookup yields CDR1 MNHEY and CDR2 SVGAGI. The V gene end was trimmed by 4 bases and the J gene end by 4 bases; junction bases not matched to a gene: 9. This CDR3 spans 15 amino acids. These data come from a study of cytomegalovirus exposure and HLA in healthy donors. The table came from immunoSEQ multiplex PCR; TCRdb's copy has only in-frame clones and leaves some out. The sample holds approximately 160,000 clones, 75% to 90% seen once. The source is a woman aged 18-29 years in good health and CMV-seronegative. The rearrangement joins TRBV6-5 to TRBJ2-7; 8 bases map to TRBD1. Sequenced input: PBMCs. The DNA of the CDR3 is TGTGCCAGCAGTTTCCCTGGACAGGGCCGGTACGAGCAGTACTTC. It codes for CASSFPGQGRYEQYF.